This entry lists 18 T cell receptor beta chains sequenced from one sample in a study of shared T cell receptors in the human thymus. Measured with immunoSEQ multiplex PCR; TCRdb has only the in-frame clones, and not every one. The sample lists 650,000 to 950,000 clones; 70% to 90% were seen once. Separately, the same data were catalogued under a study of human thymus T cells.

Source material: thymocytes. These receptors originate from a girl under three years old with a congenital heart defect.

V usage is TRBV5-8 and J usage is TRBJ1-3; possible D gene TRBD1, 6 bases. Deletions cut 2 bases from V and 4 bases from J, with 19 bases between. Germline CDR1 is SGHTS and CDR2 is YDEGEE. The length of the CDR3 is 17 residues. In DNA, the CDR3 is TGTGCCAGCAGCTTATACCTACGTGGGCAGGGGGGAAACACCATATATTTT. Translation gives CASSLYLRGQGGNTIYF.

This clone was recorded once. V and J are TRBV19 and TRBJ2-5, with 8 bases matching TRBD2. Germline loops: CDR1 LNHDA, CDR2 SQIVND (reference sequence). The CDR3 is 14 amino acids. The ends lost 7 bases at V and 7 bases at J; junction bases unmatched: 11. The CDR3 nucleotides read TGTGCCAGTAAGACTAGCGCGGGGATACGGACCCAGTACTTC. Protein: CASKTSAGIRTQYF.

This clone was detected once. This chain joins TRBV28 and TRBJ1-5, with a possible D match to TRBD1 (6 bases). The germline V gene encodes CDR1 MDHEN and CDR2 SYDVKM. CDR3 size: 17 residues. V was clipped by 5 bases and J by 1 base, with 18 bases between them. The CDR3 here is CASSPEGWGGSNQPQHF. The CDR3 DNA is TGTGCCAGCAGTCCCGAAGGTTGGGGGGGCAGCAATCAGCCCCAGCATTTT.

This chain links TRBV5-6 with TRBJ1-1, with TRBD1 matching 9 bases. Germline V lookup: CDR1 SGHDT, CDR2 YYEEEE. The CDR3 has 14 amino acids. With V trimmed by 3 bases and J by 5 bases, 5 bases remained unmatched. The CDR3: CASSSGQGRTEAFF. The DNA of the CDR3 is TGTGCCAGCAGCTCCGGACAGGGGAGGACTGAAGCTTTCTTT.

This clone was observed a single time. The V gene is TRBV12-5, the J gene TRBJ2-5; the D gene is possibly TRBD2 (7 bases). CDR3 length: 18 amino acids. Germline lookup yields CDR1 LGHNT and CDR2 FRNRAP. Trimming stripped 6 bases from V and 6 bases from J, with 29 bases between. In DNA form, the CDR3 reads TGTGCTAGTGGCCCCGCGGGGGCTATTCACCCCACGGGGAAGACCCAGTACTTC. It yields the protein CASGPAGAIHPTGKTQYF.

This clone was detected a few times. The chain uses TRBV10-2 and TRBJ1-3, with 8 bases that match TRBD1. Germline CDR1 and CDR2: WSHSY and SAAADI. Trimming took 10 bases from V and 7 from J; bases not matched to a gene: 3. This CDR3 contains 11 residues. CDR3 residues: CATRQGNTIYF. The CDR3 DNA reads TGCGCCACAAGACAGGGGAACACCATATATTTT.

On this clone: A junction boundary mismatches the germline segment, possibly from a read error. The chain has TRBV7-6 and TRBJ2-3; 9 bases map to TRBD2. The CDR3 spans 16 residues. Germline CDR1 SGHVS, CDR2 FNYEAQ. CDR3 in DNA: TGTGCCACCAGCCCGGGACTAGCTGGGGGCACAGATACGCAGTATTTT. Residues: CATSPGLAGGTDTQYF.

This chain uses TRBV25-1 with TRBJ2-2; 7 bases are a match to TRBD1. This CDR3 spans 14 amino acids. Germline V gene sequence: CDR1 MGHDK, CDR2 SYGVNS. The J segment lost 4 bases and the V segment lost 10 bases, leaving 9 bases of the junction unmatched. The CDR3 DNA reads TGTGCCAAGGGACAGTATGTGGGCACCGGGGAGCTGTTTTTT. Translating it yields CAKGQYVGTGELFF.

The CDR3 loop reads CASSFGTGSLYEQYF. In DNA form, the CDR3 reads TGTGCCAGCAGCTTTGGTACAGGGTCTCTCTACGAGCAGTACTTC. The chain recombines TRBV11-2 with TRBJ2-7; possibly TRBD1 for D (6 bases). Germline values: CDR1 SGHAT, CDR2 FQNNGV. The CDR3 is 15 amino acids. The V and J ends lost 3 bases and 3 bases respectively, with 15 bases between them.

The chain combines TRBV15 with TRBJ2-1, with 7 bases identical to TRBD2. Looked up from germline, CDR1 is LNHNV and CDR2 is YYDKDF (reference sequence). Trimming at V came to 0 bases and at J to 5 bases, leaving 13 bases not matched to a gene. The CDR3 has 18 amino acids. The CDR3: CATSRDGGVQNGDNEQFF. The CDR3 DNA follows: TGTGCCACCAGCAGAGATGGGGGGGTTCAAAATGGGGACAATGAGCAGTTCTTC. The complete variable domain, with remaining parts taken from reference TRBV15 and TRBJ2-1, reads DAMVIQNPRYQVTQFGKPVTLSCSQTLNHNVMYWYQQKSSQAPKLLFHYYDKDFNNEADTPDNFQSRRPNTSFCFLDIRSPGLGDTAMYLCATSRDGGVQNGDNEQFFGPGTRLTVL.

The gene calls are TRBV7-9 and TRBJ2-3; D possibly corresponds to TRBD1 (6 bases). Trimming shortened V by 3 bases and J by 6 bases, and 10 bases separated the two germline ends. CDR1 and CDR2 (germline): SEHNR, FQNEAQ (reference sequence). CDR3 size: 13 residues. The CDR3 reads CASSFGQLDTQYF. As DNA, the CDR3 is TGTGCCAGCAGCTTCGGACAGTTGGATACGCAGTATTTT.

This clone was counted a few times. The chain employs TRBV28 and TRBJ2-3; 7 nucleotides agree with TRBD1. Germline CDR1 and CDR2: MDHEN and SYDVKM. V lost 6 bases, J lost 1 base, and 10 bases stayed unmatched. The CDR3 loop spans 16 amino acids. The CDR3 DNA reads TGTGCCAGCAGCCCGGGACAGTTTTTACGCACAGATACGCAGTATTTT. Its protein is CASSPGQFLRTDTQYF.

A note on this clone: This specimen includes other DNA sequences encoding the same CDR3. The chain combines TRBV2 with TRBJ1-6; D is possibly TRBD1 (5 bases). Per germline, CDR1 SNHLY and CDR2 FYNNEI. CDR3 length equals 15 residues. Trimming cost V 4 bases and J 10 bases, with 17 bases left between them. CDR3 sequence (DNA): TGTGCCAGCAGTGTGAGATTTAAGGGGAACTCACCCCTCCACTTT. It yields the protein CASSVRFKGNSPLHF.

The chain is built from TRBV4-3 and TRBJ2-1, with 13 positions matching TRBD2. This CDR3 contains 15 residues. Germline V gene sequence: CDR1 LGHNA, CDR2 YSLEER. V was clipped by 2 bases and J by 10 bases; unmatched bases: 5. The CDR3 spells CASSQTSGGADEQFF. CDR3 in DNA: TGCGCCAGCAGCCAAACTAGCGGGGGGGCCGACGAGCAGTTCTTC.

The chain uses TRBV4-1 and TRBJ1-1; no reliable D call. Germline CDR1 is MGHRA and CDR2 is YSYEKL. V lost 0 bases to trimming and J lost 5 bases, with 10 bases between them. This CDR3 has 14 amino acids. This CDR3 reads CASSQDRPKTEAFF. In nucleotides, the CDR3 is TGCGCCAGCAGCCAAGACAGGCCGAAGACTGAAGCTTTCTTT.

The chain is built from TRBV6-4 and TRBJ1-2, with unresolved D. This CDR3 has 11 amino acids. The V end lost 2 bases, the J end lost 7 bases, and 5 bases lay between the germline ends. Germline assignment: CDR1 MRHNA and CDR2 SNTAGT. CDR3 sequence reads: CASSDSLGYTF. Here the CDR3 DNA reads TGTGCCAGCAGTGACAGCCTTGGCTACACCTTC.

V and J are TRBV14 and TRBJ1-2; D remains unclear. The V gene's germline CDR1 is SGHDN and CDR2 FVKESK. CDR3 length: 17 residues. Trimming shortened V by 0 bases and J by 8 bases, and 22 bases separated the two germline ends. The CDR3, as DNA: TGTGCCAGCAGCCAAGATTTGGCTCCCCTGGGCTCTCGGGGCTACACCTTC. It specifies CASSQDLAPLGSRGYTF.

The V gene is TRBV10-3, the J gene TRBJ1-5; TRBD1 aligns across 8 bases. V dropped 11 bases and J dropped 0; count of bases not matched to a gene: 6. CDR3 size: 14 residues. Germline CDR1 reads ENHRY; CDR2 reads SYGVKD. Here the CDR3 DNA reads TGTGCCTCCAGACAGGGGCTTAGCAATCAGCCCCAGCATTTT. Protein product: CASRQGLSNQPQHF.